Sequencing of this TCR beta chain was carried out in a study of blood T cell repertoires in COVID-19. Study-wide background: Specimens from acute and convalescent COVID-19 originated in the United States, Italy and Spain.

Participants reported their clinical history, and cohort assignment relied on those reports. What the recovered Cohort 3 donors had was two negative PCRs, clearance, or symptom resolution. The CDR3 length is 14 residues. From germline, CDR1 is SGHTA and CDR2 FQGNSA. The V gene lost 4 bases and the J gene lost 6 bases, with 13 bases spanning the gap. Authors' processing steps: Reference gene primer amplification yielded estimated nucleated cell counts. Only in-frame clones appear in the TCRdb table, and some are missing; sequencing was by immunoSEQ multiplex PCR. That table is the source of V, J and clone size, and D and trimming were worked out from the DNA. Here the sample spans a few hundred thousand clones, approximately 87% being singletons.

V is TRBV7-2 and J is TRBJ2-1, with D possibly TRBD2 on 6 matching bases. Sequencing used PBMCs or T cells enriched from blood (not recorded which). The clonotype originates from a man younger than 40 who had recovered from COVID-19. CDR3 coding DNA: TGTGCCAGCAGCTGGGGGACTGACAGCAATGAGCAGTTCTTC. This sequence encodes CASSWGTDSNEQFF.